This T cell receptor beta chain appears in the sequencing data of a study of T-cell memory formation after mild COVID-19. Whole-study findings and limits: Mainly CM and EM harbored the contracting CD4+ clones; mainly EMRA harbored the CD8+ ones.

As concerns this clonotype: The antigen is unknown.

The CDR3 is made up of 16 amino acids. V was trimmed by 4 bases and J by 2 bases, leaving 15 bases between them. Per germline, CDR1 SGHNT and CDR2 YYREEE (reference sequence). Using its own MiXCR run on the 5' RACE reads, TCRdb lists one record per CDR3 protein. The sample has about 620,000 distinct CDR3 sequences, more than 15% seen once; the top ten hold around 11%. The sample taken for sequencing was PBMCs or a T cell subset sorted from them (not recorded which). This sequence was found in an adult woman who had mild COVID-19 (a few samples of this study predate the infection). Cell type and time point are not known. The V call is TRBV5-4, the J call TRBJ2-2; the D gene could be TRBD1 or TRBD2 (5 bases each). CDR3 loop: CASSGTRDLNTGELFF. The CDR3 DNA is TGTGCCAGCAGCGGCACACGGGACCTTAACACCGGGGAGCTGTTTTTT.